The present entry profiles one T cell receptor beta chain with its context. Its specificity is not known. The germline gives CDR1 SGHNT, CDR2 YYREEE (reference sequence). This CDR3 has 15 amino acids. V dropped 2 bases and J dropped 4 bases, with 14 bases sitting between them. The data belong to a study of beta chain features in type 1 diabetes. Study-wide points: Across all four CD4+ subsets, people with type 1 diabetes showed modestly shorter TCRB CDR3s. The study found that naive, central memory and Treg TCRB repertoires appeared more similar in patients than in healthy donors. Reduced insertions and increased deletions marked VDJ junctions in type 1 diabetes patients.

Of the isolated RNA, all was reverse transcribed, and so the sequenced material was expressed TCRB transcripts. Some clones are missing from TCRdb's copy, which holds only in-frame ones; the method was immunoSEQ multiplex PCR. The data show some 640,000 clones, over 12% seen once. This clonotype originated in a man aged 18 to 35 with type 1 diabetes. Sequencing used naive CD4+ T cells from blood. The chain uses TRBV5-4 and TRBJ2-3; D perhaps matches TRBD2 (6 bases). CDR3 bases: TGTGCCAGCAGCTTCGGCGGGGTATCATCAGATACGCAGTATTTT. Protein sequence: CASSFGGVSSDTQYF.